These 3 T cell receptor beta chains were all obtained from the same sample, sequenced in a study of blood T cell repertoires in COVID-19. TCRdb's copy holds only in-frame clones and misses some; the assay was immunoSEQ multiplex PCR. The sample holds fewer than 350,000 clones, roughly 90% seen once. Sequences were obtained from peripheral blood. These receptor sequences come from a woman in her 30s with COVID-19, enrolled during active disease.

J is TRBJ1-3 and V is TRBV11-2; 7 bases match TRBD1. Losses at the gene ends were 1 base for V and 1 base for J; bases not matched to a gene: 13. The CDR3 contains 19 residues. The germline CDR1 and CDR2 sequences are SGHAT and FQNNGV. CDR3 DNA: TGTGCCAGCAGCTTAGTAAAAAGGGACAGAAAACTTTCTGGAAACACCATATATTTT. This sequence encodes CASSLVKRDRKLSGNTIYF. Full variable domain (remainder filled in from reference TRBV11-2 and TRBJ1-3): EAGVAQSPRYKIIEKRQSVAFWCNPISGHATLYWYQQILGQGPKLLIQFQNNGVVDDSQLPKDRFSAERLKGVDSTLKIQPAKLEDSAVYLCASSLVKRDRKLSGNTIYFGEGSWLTVV.

V and J are TRBV7-9 and TRBJ2-1; TRBD2 agrees at 10 bases. Germline loops: CDR1 SEHNR, CDR2 FQNEAQ (reference sequence). V lost 1 base to trimming and J lost 7 bases; unmatched junction nucleotides: 7. The CDR3 contains 16 residues. Here the CDR3 reads CASSLGAGGLFNEQFF. The CDR3, as DNA: TGTGCCAGCAGCTTAGGAGCGGGGGGGCTCTTTAATGAGCAGTTCTTC.

On this clone: This may be a read error: a much more frequent sequence differs by one nucleotide. The CDR3: CASSLHQNEKLFF. Written as DNA, the CDR3 is TGTGCCAGCAGTTTACACCAGAATGAAAAACTGTTTTTT. J is TRBJ1-4 and V is TRBV28; no clear D. The germline V gene has CDR1 MDHEN and CDR2 SYDVKM. The CDR3 runs 13 residues. The V end lost 2 bases, the J end lost 5 bases, and 6 bases lay between the germline ends.